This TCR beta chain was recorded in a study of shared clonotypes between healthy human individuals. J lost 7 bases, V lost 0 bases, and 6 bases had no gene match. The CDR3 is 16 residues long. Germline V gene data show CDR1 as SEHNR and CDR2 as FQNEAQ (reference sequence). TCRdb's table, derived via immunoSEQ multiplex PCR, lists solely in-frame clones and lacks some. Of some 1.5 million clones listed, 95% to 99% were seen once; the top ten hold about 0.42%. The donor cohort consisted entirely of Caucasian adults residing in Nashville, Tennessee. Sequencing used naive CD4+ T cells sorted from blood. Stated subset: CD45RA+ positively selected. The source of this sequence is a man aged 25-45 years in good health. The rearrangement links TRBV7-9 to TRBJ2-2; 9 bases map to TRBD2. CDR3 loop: CASSLAASGIGGELFF. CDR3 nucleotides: TGTGCCAGCAGCTTAGCGGCTAGCGGGATCGGCGGGGAGCTGTTTTTT.